Below, 21 T cell receptor beta chains from the same sample are listed, as sequenced in a study of blood T cells in healthy people across ages. Then a second PCR, running about 7 to 11 cycles, was carried out with a sample-barcoded 5' primer and a J-beta primer mix. TCRdb fed the 5' RACE reads into MiXCR, producing one record per CDR3 protein. The sample records 800,000 to 950,000 distinct CDR3 sequences, around 36% being singletons. Sequences were obtained from blood. The receptors stem from a man between 18 and 35 years old in good health.

This chain uses TRBV7-3 with TRBJ2-5; tentatively, D is TRBD1 (6 bases). Deletions cut 5 bases from V and 1 base from J, with 8 bases between. CDR3 length: 13 residues. Germline V lookup: CDR1 SGHTA, CDR2 FQGTGA. DNA for the CDR3: TGTGCCAGCAGCACAGGGAGCCAAGAGACCCAGTACTTC. Amino acids: CASSTGSQETQYF.

This clonotype was counted a few times. The V gene is TRBV4-3, the J gene TRBJ1-4; D call uncertain. Germline V gene sequence: CDR1 LGHNA, CDR2 YSLEER. Trimming stripped 0 bases from V and 2 bases from J, with 10 bases between. The CDR3 loop spans 16 amino acids. In nucleotides, the CDR3 is TGCGCCAGCAGCCAAGATTGGCCAGCGACTAATGAAAAACTGTTTTTT. It translates to CASSQDWPATNEKLFF.

The chain uses TRBV18 and TRBJ2-2, with TRBD1 as a possible D gene (6 bases). Germline V lookup: CDR1 KGHSH, CDR2 LQKENI. The CDR3 covers 15 residues. The V gene lost 3 bases and the J gene lost 3 bases, with 11 bases spanning the gap. CDR3 sequence: CASSPYRTDTGELFF. In DNA form, the CDR3 reads TGTGCCAGCTCACCTTACAGGACAGACACCGGGGAGCTGTTTTTT.

Concerning this clonotype itself: Given a much more abundant clone one base away, this may be a read error. The V gene is TRBV7-6, the J gene TRBJ2-1, with D tentatively TRBD2 (6 bases). Gene TRBJ2-7 matches the end of the DNA better, so the J call may be wrong. The CDR3 is 16 residues long. Germline CDR1 is SGHVS and CDR2 is FNYEAQ. The chain's CDR3 is CASSLAGGSPYNEQYF. The DNA of the CDR3 is TGTGCCAGCAGCTTAGCTGGGGGGAGCCCCTACAATGAGCAGTACTTC.

As regards this clonotype: A read error may account for a junction end that differs from germline. The chain employs TRBV9 and TRBJ2-3; tentative D call: TRBD2 (5 bases). Per germline, CDR1 SGDLS and CDR2 YYNGEE. The CDR3 loop spans 15 amino acids. For the CDR3, the DNA is TGTGCCAGCAACGTAGACTATTATAGCACAGATACGCAGTATTTT. As protein: CASNVDYYSTDTQYF.

This clonotype turned up a few times. V and J are TRBV3-1 and TRBJ2-7; weak D call: TRBD2 (8 bases). Trimming removed 2 bases from V and 3 bases from J, with 14 bases in between. There are 15 residues in the CDR3. CDR1 LGHDT and CDR2 YNNKEL come from the germline V gene (reference sequence). Here the CDR3 reads CASSQSSGTVYEQYF. CDR3 DNA: TGTGCCAGCAGCCAAAGTAGCGGGACAGTCTACGAGCAGTACTTC.

The table lists this clonotype with many counts. The V and J genes are TRBV12-3 or TRBV12-4 and TRBJ2-7, with TRBD2 matching 12 bases. CDR3 length: 16 residues. Trimming took 6 bases from V and 3 from J; bases not matched to a gene: 9. In DNA form, the CDR3 reads TGTGCCAGCAGCCCCAAGACTAGCGGGGGTATCTACGAGCAGTACTTC. Protein: CASSPKTSGGIYEQYF.

The chain links TRBV5-1 to TRBJ2-5; 10 positions agree with TRBD2. The V gene's germline CDR1 is SGHRS and CDR2 YFSETQ. The CDR3 is made up of 15 amino acids. The ends lost 4 bases at V and 2 bases at J; junction bases unmatched: 5. CDR3 in DNA: TGCGCCAGCAGCGCAGGACTAGCGGTGCAAGAGACCCAGTACTTC. Translated: CASSAGLAVQETQYF.

The genes are TRBV20-1 and TRBJ2-3; 10 nucleotides align to TRBD1. V was pared by 5 bases and J by 5 bases, with 4 bases of the junction left unmatched. The CDR3 has 13 amino acids. From germline, CDR1 is DFQATT and CDR2 SNEGSKA (reference sequence). The DNA for the CDR3 is TGCAGTGCTTCGGGACAGGGGAGAGATACGCAGTATTTT. This encodes CSASGQGRDTQYF.

At least ten counts were recorded for this clonotype. The chain is built from TRBV25-1 and TRBJ1-5; D remains unclear. Per germline, CDR1 MGHDK and CDR2 SYGVNS. The V gene lost 2 bases and the J gene lost 4 bases, with 6 bases spanning the gap. The CDR3 extends over 13 amino acids. The CDR3 DNA sequence: TGTGCCAGCAGTGAAGCCGGGAATCAGCCCCAGCATTTT. Encoded protein: CASSEAGNQPQHF.

This clonotype occurred once. The chain couples TRBV6-5 to TRBJ2-5; D gene uncertain. CDR3 size: 13 residues. Germline CDR1 MNHEY, CDR2 SVGAGI. V was clipped by 2 bases and J by 11 bases, with 15 bases between them. The CDR3 DNA follows: TGTGCCAGCAGTTACCGGCCCTACAATGAGCAGTACTTC. Protein product: CASSYRPYNEQYF.

This rearrangement joins TRBV5-1 to TRBJ1-4; TRBD1 agrees at 9 bases. This CDR3 is built from 16 residues. Per the germline V gene, CDR1 is SGHRS and CDR2 is YFSETQ. V was clipped by 4 bases and J by 7 bases; unmatched bases: 11. For the CDR3, the DNA is TGCGCCAGCAGCGAATCGACAGGGGGGAAGGTTGAAAAACTGTTTTTT. Translation gives CASSESTGGKVEKLFF. The full variable domain, its missing parts supplied by reference TRBV5-1 and TRBJ1-4, is KAGVTQTPRYLIKTRGQQVTLSCSPISGHRSVSWYQQTPGQGLQFLFEYFSETQRNKGNFPGRFSGRQFSNSRSEMNVSTLELGDSALYLCASSESTGGKVEKLFFGSGTQLSVL.

V and J are TRBV12-3 or TRBV12-4 and TRBJ1-1; weak D call: TRBD1 (6 bases). This CDR3 spans 15 amino acids. Trimming took off 5 bases at V and 5 bases at J, with 18 bases between the two ends. CDR3 DNA: TGTGCCAGCAGTCCCGCCGGGGGCGTAGGAACTGAAGCTTTCTTT. As protein: CASSPAGGVGTEAFF.

V usage is TRBV18 and J usage is TRBJ2-5; TRBD1 or TRBD2 may be the D gene (5 bases each). The CDR3 extends over 16 amino acids. V dropped 0 bases and J dropped 0 bases, with 11 bases sitting between them. Germline assignment: CDR1 KGHSH and CDR2 LQKENI. Written as DNA, the CDR3 is TGTGCCAGCTCACCACCGGGACGGAAGTACCAAGAGACCCAGTACTTC. It translates to CASSPPGRKYQETQYF.

This clonotype was recorded many times. The chain is built from TRBV25-1 and TRBJ1-2, with TRBD1 matching over 7 bases. The CDR3 totals 11 residues. Germline values: CDR1 MGHDK, CDR2 SYGVNS. CDR3 DNA sequence: TGTGCGGGGGACAGCCTCTATGGCTACACCTTC. This translates into CAGDSLYGYTF.

There are many counts of this clonotype. The CDR3 nucleotides read TGTGCCAGCAGCCCAGGGTACTATGGCTACACCTTC. Amino acid sequence: CASSPGYYGYTF. This chain uses TRBV12-3 or TRBV12-4 with TRBJ1-2, with D possibly being TRBD1 (5 bases). The CDR3 runs to 12 residues. V was clipped by 6 bases and J by 3 bases, with 8 bases between them.

A note on this clonotype: A junction boundary mismatches the germline segment, possibly from a read error. Here the CDR3 DNA reads TGCGCCAGCAGCTTGGACCAGGGAGCCTACAATGGGCAGTTCTTC. Its translation is CASSLDQGAYNGQFF. The V and J genes are TRBV5-1 and TRBJ2-1; either TRBD1 or TRBD2 may supply D (5 bases each). The CDR3 is made up of 15 amino acids. Germline CDR1 and CDR2: SGHRS and YFSETQ.

The CDR3 DNA reads TGCGCCAGCAGCTCGGGACCGCGTCGAGGTATTAATGAAAAACTGTTTTTT. Encoded protein: CASSSGPRRGINEKLFF. The chain joins TRBV5-1 to TRBJ1-4; the D gene is possibly TRBD1 (5 bases). V was clipped by 3 bases and J by 4 bases, with 19 bases between them. There are 17 residues in the CDR3. Germline V gene data show CDR1 as SGHRS and CDR2 as YFSETQ.

This clonotype was seen a few times. This chain links TRBV14 with TRBJ1-2; D may be TRBD1 (6 bases). The germline V and J ends were trimmed by 0 bases and 8 bases, with 19 bases remaining between them. Germline CDR1 and CDR2: SGHDN and FVKESK. The CDR3 contains 16 residues. Written as DNA, the CDR3 is TGTGCCAGCAGCCAAGATCCCTACAGGGAAGGTTGGGGCTACACCTTC. It codes for CASSQDPYREGWGYTF.

CDR3 in amino acids: CAISTPDREVEQFF. In DNA form, the CDR3 reads TGTGCCATCAGTACCCCCGACAGGGAGGTTGAGCAGTTCTTC. The chain links TRBV10-3 to TRBJ2-1, with a possible D match to TRBD1 (7 bases). Germline CDR1 is ENHRY and CDR2 is SYGVKD. CDR3 length: 14 residues. Trimming removed 5 bases from V and 9 bases from J, with 17 bases in between.

This clonotype showed up just a few times. The chain uses TRBV12-5 and TRBJ2-5; D is undetermined. CDR1 and CDR2 (germline): LGHNT, FRNRAP. Trimming cost V 6 bases and J 3 bases, with 11 bases left between them. CDR3 length: 13 residues. The CDR3: CASGAPDEETQYF. CDR3 nucleotide sequence: TGTGCTAGTGGCGCACCCGACGAAGAGACCCAGTACTTC.